Listed here are 26 T cell receptor beta chains from one sample, sequenced in a study of T cell changes during pregnancy in multiple sclerosis. The assay was immunoSEQ multiplex PCR, and TCRdb's table has in-frame clones only and misses some. The table lists fewer than 35,000 clones, over 75% of them singletons, with 3.5% to 4.5% in the top ten. The sample here was CD8+ T cells from peripheral blood mononuclear cells, taken in the second trimester of pregnancy. The receptors were gathered from a female donor with multiple sclerosis, enrolled in a pregnancy study.

The chain is built from TRBV2 and TRBJ2-1; the D gene is possibly TRBD2 (6 bases). Trimming took 4 bases from V and 4 from J, leaving 14 bases between them. Germline V gives CDR1 SNHLY, CDR2 FYNNEI. This CDR3 is 15 amino acids long. CDR3 nucleotide sequence: TGTGCCAGCAGTGTCGGGACTTCCTTATACAATGAGCAGTTCTTC. The encoded protein is CASSVGTSLYNEQFF. The full variable domain, completed using reference TRBV2 and TRBJ2-1, is EPEVTQTPSHQVTQMGQEVILRCVPISNHLYFYWYRQILGQKVEFLVSFYNNEISEKSEIFDDQFSVERPDGSNFTLKIRSTKLEDSAMYFCASSVGTSLYNEQFFGPGTRLTVL.

The chain employs TRBV28 and TRBJ2-1, with TRBD2 matching 9 bases. CDR3 length equals 13 residues. Germline lookup yields CDR1 MDHEN and CDR2 SYDVKM. The V gene end was trimmed by 9 bases and the J gene end by 4 bases; junction bases not matched to a gene: 4. The chain's CDR3 is CASSSGTYNEQFF. CDR3 coding DNA: TGTGCCAGTTCTAGCGGGACTTACAATGAGCAGTTCTTC.

The rearrangement joins TRBV4-3 to TRBJ2-7; D is perhaps TRBD1 (5 bases). This CDR3 is 14 amino acids long. The germline V gene has CDR1 LGHNA and CDR2 YSLEER. V lost 0 bases to trimming and J lost 2 bases, with 8 bases between them. In DNA, the CDR3 is TGCGCCAGCAGCCAAGATCCGGACACCTACGAGCAGTACTTC. This sequence encodes CASSQDPDTYEQYF.

The chain joins TRBV5-5 to TRBJ2-1; a weak D match, TRBD2 (6 bases). The V and J ends lost 3 bases and 3 bases respectively, with 13 bases between them. The CDR3 runs 15 residues. CDR1 and CDR2 (germline): SGHKS, YYEKEE (reference sequence). CDR3 in DNA: TGTGCCAGCAGCTCCGATTCGGGGGACTACAATGAGCAGTTCTTC. Amino acid sequence: CASSSDSGDYNEQFF.

The gene calls are TRBV30 and TRBJ2-7; a possible D gene is TRBD1 (6 bases). The CDR3 is 14 residues long. Between the trimmed V and J ends, which lost 5 bases and 2 bases, there was a span of 16 bases. CDR1 and CDR2 (germline): GTSNPN, SVGIG (reference sequence). This chain's CDR3 is CAWAPGVGTYEQYF. The CDR3 bases are TGTGCCTGGGCCCCAGGGGTCGGGACCTACGAGCAGTACTTC.

The CDR3 region has the DNA TGTGCCAGCAGCTTAGCGGTCTCAGGGACAGATACGCAGTATTTT. It specifies CASSLAVSGTDTQYF. V is TRBV7-6 and J is TRBJ2-3; possible D gene TRBD1, 5 bases. There are 15 residues in the CDR3. The germline V gene has CDR1 SGHVS and CDR2 FNYEAQ. V was shortened by 0 bases and J by 3 bases, with 10 bases between the two germline ends.

This clone was recorded a few times. The chain carries TRBV14 and TRBJ1-2, with D maybe TRBD1 (6 bases). Looked up from germline, CDR1 is SGHDN and CDR2 is FVKESK. The CDR3 consists of 16 residues. The V and J ends lost 4 bases and 4 bases respectively, with 19 bases between them. CDR3 bases: TGTGCCAGCAGCCCTGAGGGGGACCGTGGTCTCTATGGCTACACCTTC. Its protein product is CASSPEGDRGLYGYTF.

The J gene is TRBJ2-6, the V gene TRBV4-1; D gene ambiguous. CDR3 length: 15 amino acids. Trimming removed 3 bases at V and 4 bases at J, with 10 bases between. The germline CDR1 and CDR2 sequences are MGHRA and YSYEKL. For the CDR3, the DNA is TGCGCCAGCAGCCACCGACATATCGGGGCCAACGTCCTGACTTTC. Protein: CASSHRHIGANVLTF.

The chain carries TRBV5-4 and TRBJ2-1; TRBD2 aligns across 8 bases. This CDR3 has 15 residues. Germline V lookup: CDR1 SGHNT, CDR2 YYREEE (reference sequence). With V trimmed by 3 bases and J by 6 bases, 8 bases remained unmatched. The CDR3 coding sequence is TGTGCCAGCAGCTGGGGGGTGGGACTAGGCAATGAGCAGTTCTTC. The encoded protein is CASSWGVGLGNEQFF.

This clone was seen a single time. The chain joins TRBV7-3 to TRBJ2-1; the D gene is possibly TRBD2 (6 bases). Trimming left V 0 bases short and J 6 bases short, with 15 bases between. CDR1 is SGHTA, CDR2 FQGTGA, per germline. The CDR3 runs 16 residues. The CDR3 protein is CASSLTSGLAPNEQFF. CDR3 coding DNA: TGTGCCAGCAGCTTAACCAGCGGGTTAGCCCCCAATGAGCAGTTCTTC. Variable domain in full (rest from reference TRBV7-3 and TRBJ2-1): GAGVSQTPSNKVTEKGKYVELRCDPISGHTALYWYRQSLGQGPEFLIYFQGTGAADDSGLPNDRFFAVRPEGSVSTLKIQRTERGDSAVYLCASSLTSGLAPNEQFFGPGTRLTVL.

The rearrangement joins TRBV6-4 to TRBJ1-1, with a tentative D call TRBD1 (5 bases). This CDR3 is 14 amino acids long. Trimming removed 3 bases from V and 4 bases from J, with 12 bases in between. The germline CDR1 and CDR2 sequences are MRHNA and SNTAGT. The CDR3 DNA sequence: TGTGCCAGCAGTGAGGGCCAGGGCGGCACTGAAGCTTTCTTT. It is translated as CASSEGQGGTEAFF.

The genes are TRBV6-6 and TRBJ2-7, with D possibly matching TRBD1 (6 bases). From germline, CDR1 is MNHNY and CDR2 SVGAGI (reference sequence). The V gene lost 5 bases and the J gene lost 5 bases, with 7 bases spanning the gap. CDR3 length: 11 residues. The CDR3 nucleotides read TGTGCCAGCAGTCAGGGGAACGAGCAGTACTTC. This translates into CASSQGNEQYF.

As regards this clone: This specimen includes other DNA sequences encoding the same CDR3. The genes are TRBV19 and TRBJ1-5; maybe TRBD1 (6 bases). This CDR3 spans 14 amino acids. Trimming pared 2 bases from V and 3 bases from J, leaving 8 bases between. Germline loops: CDR1 LNHDA, CDR2 SQIVND (reference sequence). Here the CDR3 reads CASSIRDTNQPQHF. CDR3 sequence (DNA): TGTGCCAGTAGTATACGGGACACCAATCAGCCCCAGCATTTT.

The gene calls are TRBV9 and TRBJ2-3; TRBD2 matches at 7 bases. V shed 0 bases and J 3 bases; nucleotides not matched to a gene: 4. The germline V gene encodes CDR1 SGDLS and CDR2 YYNGEE. The CDR3 is made up of 15 amino acids. CDR3 DNA sequence: TGTGCCAGCAGCGTAGGAACTAGCGAGACAGATACGCAGTATTTT. This sequence encodes CASSVGTSETDTQYF.

The chain couples TRBV27 to TRBJ1-5; TRBD1 is a possible D gene (5 bases). CDR3 length equals 16 residues. From germline, CDR1 is MNHEY and CDR2 SMNVEV (reference sequence). Trimming took off 6 bases at V and 0 bases at J, with 15 bases between the two ends. CDR3 DNA: TGTGCCAGCAGGACCTTGACAGCATATAGCAATCAGCCCCAGCATTTT. Translation gives CASRTLTAYSNQPQHF.

This chain links TRBV27 with TRBJ2-1, with a weak D call TRBD2 (7 bases). This CDR3 comprises 14 residues. Germline CDR1 and CDR2: MNHEY and SMNVEV (reference sequence). V shed 3 bases and J shed 10 bases, with 16 bases lying between them. CDR3 bases: TGTGCCAGCAGTTTCTCGCGGGGGCACATGGAGCAGTTCTTC. This sequence encodes CASSFSRGHMEQFF.

The chain has TRBV19 and TRBJ2-1; possible D gene TRBD2, 6 bases. CDR3 size: 18 residues. The germline V gene has CDR1 LNHDA and CDR2 SQIVND (reference sequence). The ends were cut back, 0 bases at V and 5 bases at J, with 20 bases in the middle. CDR3 sequence reads: CASSIDPGDSGVNNEQFF. Written as DNA, the CDR3 is TGTGCCAGTAGTATAGACCCCGGGGACTCGGGAGTGAACAATGAGCAGTTCTTC.

The J gene is TRBJ2-5, the V gene TRBV5-1; D is unclear. The J call may not be correct, given that the DNA end is closer to TRBJ2-7. Germline CDR1 SGHRS, CDR2 YFSETQ. This CDR3 is 14 amino acids long. CDR3 sequence (DNA): TGCGCCAGCAGCTTGGGCGGAGAGCACTACGAGCAGTACTTC. Its translation: CASSLGGEHYEQYF.

The chain carries TRBV5-1 and TRBJ1-4; 9 bases fit TRBD1. Per germline, CDR1 SGHRS and CDR2 YFSETQ. The J segment lost 8 bases and the V segment lost 0 bases, leaving 5 bases of the junction unmatched. CDR3 length: 15 residues. The CDR3 loop reads CASSLGLTGGEKLFF. The CDR3 coding sequence is TGCGCCAGCAGCTTGGGGCTGACAGGGGGAGAAAAACTGTTTTTT.

V gene TRBV27 combines with J gene TRBJ1-2; 8 bases fit TRBD1. This CDR3 spans 14 amino acids. V was clipped by 5 bases and J by 5 bases; unmatched bases: 7. CDR1 and CDR2 from the germline V gene are MNHEY and SMNVEV (reference sequence). The CDR3, as DNA: TGTGCCAGCAGTGGGTTCGGGACAGGTTATGGCTACACCTTC. Its translation is CASSGFGTGYGYTF.

This clone was counted once. The V call is TRBV13, the J call TRBJ2-1, with 9 bases matching TRBD2. Germline V gives CDR1 PRHDT, CDR2 FYEKMQ (reference sequence). V gave up 3 bases and J gave up 1 base; unmatched junction bases: 4. The CDR3 covers 16 residues. The CDR3, as DNA: TGTGCCAGCAGCTTTAGCGGGAGAGGGTCCTACAATGAGCAGTTCTTC. Residues: CASSFSGRGSYNEQFF.

This clone was seen a single time. This chain uses TRBV27 with TRBJ2-7; 11 nucleotides align to TRBD2. V shed 3 bases, J shed 3 bases, and the junction held 7 bases outside the gene matches. The CDR3 has 16 amino acids. Germline V CDR1 and CDR2: MNHEY, SMNVEV (reference sequence). The CDR3 here is CASSFLGTSGYYEQYF. DNA of the CDR3: TGTGCCAGCAGTTTTTTGGGGACTAGCGGCTACTACGAGCAGTACTTC.

This chain uses TRBV9 with TRBJ1-1; the D is unclear. The CDR3 covers 16 residues. Germline lookup yields CDR1 SGDLS and CDR2 YYNGEE. The V end was cut by 2 bases, the J end by 0 bases, with 14 bases between. As DNA, the CDR3 is TGTGCCAGCAGCGTTGACCGGGATGGGATGAACACTGAAGCTTTCTTT. Residues: CASSVDRDGMNTEAFF.

The chain recombines TRBV5-8 with TRBJ2-5; 12 nucleotides line up with TRBD2. In germline, CDR1 is SGHTS, CDR2 YDEGEE. The length of the CDR3 is 16 residues. V trimming: 2 bases; J trimming: 2 bases; junction bases outside the gene matches: 4. The CDR3 protein is CASSFRLAGEQETQYF. CDR3 nucleotides: TGTGCCAGCAGCTTCAGACTAGCGGGAGAGCAAGAGACCCAGTACTTC.

The chain is built from TRBV27 and TRBJ2-7, with TRBD2 identical over 11 bases. Germline V gene lookup returns CDR1 MNHEY and CDR2 SMNVEV (reference sequence). The V segment lost 5 bases and the J segment 0 bases; nucleotides outside the gene matches: 6. This CDR3 is 16 amino acids long. The CDR3 bases are TGTGCCAGCAGTGCCTCTAGCGGGGGGATCTCCTACGAGCAGTACTTC. Translation: CASSASSGGISYEQYF.

The chain carries TRBV7-8 and TRBJ2-3, with 8 bases aligning to TRBD2. The CDR3 is 15 amino acids. V trimming: 5 bases; J trimming: 2 bases; junction bases outside the gene matches: 6. CDR1 and CDR2 from the germline V gene are SGHVS and FQNEAQ. CDR3 sequence (DNA): TGTGCCAGCAGCCGACCGGGACTAGACACAGATACGCAGTATTTT. This encodes CASSRPGLDTDTQYF. Supplemented by reference TRBV7-8 and TRBJ2-3, the full variable domain reads GAGVSQSPRYKVAKRGQDVALRCDPISGHVSLFWYQQALGQGPEFLTYFQNEAQLDKSGLPSDRFFAERPEGSVSTLKIQRTQQEDSAVYLCASSRPGLDTDTQYFGPGTRLTVL.